This TCR beta chain is from a study of CD8 T cells in Susac syndrome. CD8+ and CD4+ T cells from blood underwent TCR beta sequencing, which was carried out in a high-throughput format. FACS enriched CD8+ TEMRA cells, while bulk CD8+ and CD4+ were negatively isolated. Worth noting for this clonotype: No antigen is known for it.

RNA, at about 0.5 to 1 ug, was reverse transcribed with random hexamers. The immunoSEQ assay covered 54 Vbeta and 13 Jbeta segments for CDR3. One entry per CDR3 protein results from TCRdb running MiXCR on the immunoSEQ multiplex PCR reads. Seen here are 100,000 to 150,000 distinct CDR3 sequences, roughly 94% observed once, and the top ten hold about 0.089%. Study findings and constraints: A relatively small number of individuals underwent TCR sequencing and HLA analysis.

This TCR was recovered from a human donor in good health. The specimen was CD4+ T cells from PBMCs.

CDR3 bases: TGTGCCAGCAGCCCGCAGCGGCAACTAGCCAAAAACATTCAGTACTTC. Protein: CASSPQRQLAKNIQYF. The chain couples TRBV11-2 to TRBJ2-4, with D possibly matching TRBD2 (5 bases). In germline, CDR1 is SGHAT, CDR2 FQNNGV. This CDR3 contains 16 residues. Trimming removed 5 bases from V and 0 bases from J, with 14 bases in between.